The 28 T cell receptor beta chains presented below share a single source sample, sequenced in a study of vaccination and CD4 T cells after COVID-19. Treatment in this sample: approximately nine-day PBMC culture with coronavirus spike peptide pools or control peptides (ViraFEST assay). CD4+ T cells that had been cultured provided DNA sequenced with the Oncomine TCR Beta short-read assay. Each CDR3 protein gets one entry after TCRdb re-called the PCR reads with MiXCR. The data hold over 10,000 distinct CDR3 sequences, with 35% to 45% observed a single time. These TCRs are of unknown antigen specificity. Sequenced: cultured CD4+ T cells from blood. Source of these receptors: a human donor with COVID-19.

This sequence joins TRBV6-5 and TRBJ1-1; D is perhaps TRBD1 (5 bases). V lost 1 base and J 1 base, leaving 10 bases between the germline ends. CDR1 is MNHEY and CDR2 is SVGAGI in the germline V gene. This CDR3 has 15 amino acids. The CDR3 nucleotides are TGTGCCAGCAGTTACTGGGGACCGACGAACACTGAAGCTTTCTTT. It yields the protein CASSYWGPTNTEAFF.

The chain joins TRBV7-9 to TRBJ1-2; a weak D match, TRBD1 (6 bases). The CDR3 is 12 residues long. Germline V CDR1 and CDR2: SEHNR, FQNEAQ (reference sequence). Trimming shortened V by 5 bases and J by 8 bases, and 12 bases separated the two germline ends. Here the CDR3 reads CASSLIQGGYTF. The CDR3 nucleotides read TGTGCCAGCAGCCTCATACAGGGAGGCTACACCTTC. Variable domain in full (rest from reference TRBV7-9 and TRBJ1-2): DTGVSQNPRHKITKRGQNVTFRCDPISEHNRLYWYRQTLGQGPEFLTYFQNEAQLEKSRLLSDRFSAERPKGSFSTLEIQRTEQGDSAMYLCASSLIQGGYTFGSGTRLTVV.

V is TRBV15 and J is TRBJ2-1; either TRBD1 or TRBD2 may fit D (5 bases each). The V gene's germline CDR1 is LNHNV and CDR2 YYDKDF (reference sequence). The CDR3 sequence is 15 residues long. Trimming left V 1 base short and J 0 bases short, with 7 bases between. DNA of the CDR3: TGTGCCACCAGCAGAGGGGGGAGCTCCTACAATGAGCAGTTCTTC. Translating it yields CATSRGGSSYNEQFF.

This clonotype has more than one count but fewer than ten. V is TRBV19 and J is TRBJ2-7; D uncertain. Germline V CDR1 and CDR2: LNHDA, SQIVND (reference sequence). Deletions cut 6 bases from V and 2 bases from J, with 14 bases between. The length of the CDR3 is 14 residues. The CDR3 reads CASRGGGVAYEQYF. The CDR3 nucleotides are TGTGCCAGTAGGGGCGGTGGCGTAGCCTACGAGCAGTACTTC.

V and J are TRBV5-1 and TRBJ2-7; D perhaps matches TRBD1 (5 bases). In germline, CDR1 is SGHRS, CDR2 YFSETQ. The CDR3 has 14 amino acids. V was shortened by 4 bases and J by 4 bases, with 15 bases between the two germline ends. The CDR3 loop is CASSRSAREYEQYF. The CDR3 DNA reads TGCGCCAGCAGCCGGTCGGCCAGGGAATACGAGCAGTACTTC.

The genes are TRBV11-3 and TRBJ2-1; D unclear. The V and J ends lost 2 bases and 6 bases respectively, with 8 bases between them. CDR1 is SGHNT, CDR2 YENEEA, per germline. This CDR3 is built from 13 residues. This chain's CDR3 is CASSLMTSNEQFF. The CDR3 nucleotides read TGTGCCAGCAGCTTAATGACGAGCAATGAGCAGTTCTTC.

V is TRBV27 and J is TRBJ1-6, with 9 bases fitting TRBD1. The germline CDR1 and CDR2 sequences are MNHEY and SMNVEV (reference sequence). This CDR3 comprises 18 residues. Trimming cost V 6 bases and J 0 bases; bases outside gene matches: 9. The CDR3 protein is CASSAGTGYRSYNSPLHF. CDR3 bases: TGTGCCAGCAGCGCCGGGACAGGGTACCGCTCCTATAATTCACCCCTCCACTTT.

The chain joins TRBV7-2 to TRBJ1-2; D remains ambiguous. Between the trimmed V and J ends, which lost 0 bases and 8 bases, there was a span of 16 bases. The germline gives CDR1 SGHTA, CDR2 FQGNSA. The CDR3 spans 15 residues. DNA of the CDR3: TGTGCCAGCAGCTTAGCAGGGCCCGGTTCTTGGGGCTACACCTTC. Its translation: CASSLAGPGSWGYTF.

The chain joins TRBV6-1 to TRBJ1-5, with D possibly being TRBD1 (5 bases). Trimming left V 6 bases short and J 5 bases short, with 11 bases between. This CDR3 is 13 amino acids long. Germline CDR1 and CDR2: MNHNS and SASEGT. The CDR3 is CASSWDRDQPQHF. CDR3 DNA: TGTGCCAGCAGCTGGGACCGCGATCAGCCCCAGCATTTT.

The CDR3 region is CAISESNQRNTIYF. The CDR3 bases are TGTGCCATCAGTGAGTCTAACCAGAGAAACACCATATATTTT. The J gene is TRBJ1-3, the V gene TRBV10-3; the D is unclear. The CDR3 has 14 amino acids. V lost 0 bases, J lost 5 bases, and 8 bases lay in between. Germline values: CDR1 ENHRY, CDR2 SYGVKD.

In this sample, this clonotype turned up a few times. This chain connects TRBV2 to TRBJ1-1, with a tentative D call TRBD1 (6 bases). The length of the CDR3 is 15 residues. V dropped 6 bases and J dropped 4 bases, with 18 bases sitting between them. Germline V gene lookup returns CDR1 SNHLY and CDR2 FYNNEI. CDR3 sequence reads: CASSAQGLVGTEAFF. The CDR3 bases are TGTGCCAGCAGCGCACAGGGTCTAGTGGGCACTGAAGCTTTCTTT.

This clonotype appeared once. This sequence joins TRBV12-3 or TRBV12-4 and TRBJ1-2; TRBD1 is a possible D gene (5 bases). With 7 bases removed from V and 3 bases from J, the gap between germline ends came to 12 bases. The CDR3 runs to 13 residues. CDR3 protein: CASTPTGYYGYTF. DNA of the CDR3: TGTGCCAGCACCCCAACAGGTTACTATGGCTACACCTTC.

V and J are TRBV7-2 and TRBJ2-7; 7 nucleotides agree with TRBD2. The germline V gene has CDR1 SGHTA and CDR2 FQGNSA. The CDR3 is 15 amino acids. Trimming at V came to 5 bases and at J to 2 bases, leaving 9 bases not matched to a gene. The CDR3 loop is CASSKDRTSPYEQYF. For the CDR3, the DNA is TGTGCCAGCAGCAAAGACCGGACTAGTCCCTACGAGCAGTACTTC.

Points on this clonotype: The junction and the germline gene differ at one end; a read error may be behind it. The chain joins TRBV20-1 to TRBJ2-5; TRBD2 matches at 9 bases. The CDR3 length is 14 residues. CDR1 is DFQATT, CDR2 SNEGSKA, per germline (reference sequence). CDR3 residues: CSAPSGALQETPYF. The CDR3 bases are TGCAGTGCTCCTAGCGGGGCCTTGCAAGAGACCCCGTACTTC.

The chain uses TRBV28 and TRBJ2-5; D is unresolved. Trimming pared 4 bases from V and 4 bases from J, leaving 16 bases between. Per germline, CDR1 MDHEN and CDR2 SYDVKM. The CDR3 loop spans 15 amino acids. CDR3 region: CASSSPGQVGETQYF. The CDR3 DNA reads as TGTGCCAGCAGTTCACCCGGCCAGGTGGGAGAGACCCAGTACTTC.

This clonotype was seen only a few times. This chain links TRBV6-1 with TRBJ1-5; TRBD1 agrees at 8 bases. This CDR3 has 14 residues. The germline V gene encodes CDR1 MNHNS and CDR2 SASEGT. V gave up 3 bases and J gave up 6 bases; unmatched junction bases: 4. CDR3 in amino acids: CASSDGQGGQPQHF. The CDR3, as DNA: TGTGCCAGCAGTGACGGACAGGGTGGTCAGCCCCAGCATTTT.

This clonotype appeared a few times. The gene calls are TRBV12-3 or TRBV12-4 and TRBJ1-1, with 10 bases matching TRBD1. The V and J ends lost 6 bases and 4 bases, in that order; junction bases with no gene match: 14. The CDR3 length is 17 residues. CDR3 in amino acids: CASSLVPGQGPSTEAFF. CDR3 coding DNA: TGTGCCAGCAGCCTCGTCCCGGGACAGGGGCCGAGCACTGAAGCTTTCTTT.

This clonotype was picked up a small number of times. CDR3 residues: CASSRSGTATDTQYF. DNA of the CDR3: TGTGCCAGCAGCCGTTCTGGGACCGCCACAGATACGCAGTATTTT. V usage is TRBV28 and J usage is TRBJ2-3; D is perhaps TRBD1 or TRBD2 (5 bases each). The ends were cut back, 6 bases at V and 2 bases at J, with 15 bases in the middle. The CDR3 spans 15 residues. CDR1 is MDHEN, CDR2 SYDVKM, per germline.

The chain couples TRBV19 to TRBJ2-1; no reliable D call. This CDR3 has 15 residues. Trimming stripped 5 bases from V and 0 bases from J, with 11 bases between. CDR1 and CDR2 from the germline V gene are LNHDA and SQIVND (reference sequence). The CDR3 sequence: CASSLPGSSYNEQFF. CDR3 in DNA: TGTGCCAGTAGTCTGCCAGGTTCCTCCTACAATGAGCAGTTCTTC. Looking up the rest from reference TRBV19 and TRBJ2-1 gives the full variable domain: DGGITQSPKYLFRKEGQNVTLSCEQNLNHDAMYWYRQDPGQGLRLIYYSQIVNDFQKGDIAEGYSVSREKKESFPLTVTSAQKNPTAFYLCASSLPGSSYNEQFFGPGTRLTVL.

Of note for this clonotype: An end of the junction differs from the germline gene, which may be a read error. The chain carries TRBV7-9 and TRBJ2-3; D call uncertain. Germline loops: CDR1 SEHNR, CDR2 FQNEAQ (reference sequence). This CDR3 comprises 12 residues. CDR3 coding DNA: TGTGCCAGCAGCCTCTCCAGTGATAGGCAGTATTTT. This encodes CASSLSSDRQYF. Based on the CDR3 plus reference TRBV7-9 and TRBJ2-3, the full variable domain is DTGVSQNPRHKITKRGQNVTFRCDPISEHNRLYWYRQTLGQGPEFLTYFQNEAQLEKSRLLSDRFSAERPKGSFSTLEIQRTEQGDSAMYLCASSLSSDRQYFGPGTRLTVL.

The chain has TRBV7-2 and TRBJ2-2; D perhaps matches TRBD1 (6 bases). The CDR3 spans 15 residues. With 5 bases removed from V and 5 bases from J, the gap between germline ends came to 15 bases. Germline assignment: CDR1 SGHTA and CDR2 FQGNSA. DNA of the CDR3: TGTGCCAGCAGCCCCTTGACAGGAAAAACCGGGGAGCTGTTTTTT. Its protein product is CASSPLTGKTGELFF.

The chain employs TRBV6-1 and TRBJ2-7, with TRBD2 identical over 12 bases. V shed 6 bases and J 4 bases; nucleotides not matched to a gene: 10. This CDR3 region has 16 residues. Germline CDR1 and CDR2: MNHNS and SASEGT. DNA for the CDR3: TGTGCCAGCAGGGAGGCCACTAGCGGGGGGATGTACGAGCAGTACTTC. This gives the protein CASREATSGGMYEQYF.

The V gene is TRBV5-4, the J gene TRBJ2-3; TRBD1 matches 10 bases. With V trimmed by 1 base and J by 2 bases, 4 bases remained unmatched. The CDR3 extends over 16 amino acids. In germline, CDR1 is SGHNT, CDR2 YYREEE (reference sequence). DNA for the CDR3: TGTGCCAGCAGCTTGCGGACAGGGGGGAACACAGATACGCAGTATTTT. Translating gives CASSLRTGGNTDTQYF.

This chain uses TRBV7-9 with TRBJ1-1, with TRBD1 as a possible D gene (5 bases). This CDR3 comprises 16 residues. Germline V gene lookup returns CDR1 SEHNR and CDR2 FQNEAQ (reference sequence). V was trimmed by 5 bases and J by 5 bases, leaving 21 bases between them. Here the CDR3 DNA reads TGTGCCAGCAGCCCCCCCTCCCCCGGGGGGGGGACTGAAGCTTTCTTT. Amino acid sequence: CASSPPSPGGGTEAFF.

This clonotype was seen only once. The DNA is left out, because the CDR3 cannot be placed on it with certainty; the CDR3 is given as TCRdb lists it. The CDR3 region is CSARDTFGPGNTEAFF. The V call is TRBV20-1, the J call TRBJ1-1; the listed D gene, TRBD1, was not tested against the DNA. The CDR3 numbers 16 amino acids, ends counted. The germline V gene has CDR1 DFQATT and CDR2 SNEGSKA (reference sequence).

A few counts support this clonotype. The V and J genes are TRBV30 and TRBJ1-4, with 11 bases that match TRBD1. This CDR3 is 15 amino acids long. V gave up 3 bases and J gave up 7 bases; unmatched junction bases: 7. Germline CDR1 is GTSNPN and CDR2 is SVGIG (reference sequence). The CDR3 coding sequence is TGTGCCTGGAGGGGTCCTGGGACAGGGGGTGAAAAACTGTTTTTT. This gives the protein CAWRGPGTGGEKLFF. The whole variable domain, filled in from reference TRBV30 and TRBJ1-4, reads SQTIHQWPATLVQPVGSPLSLECTVEGTSNPNLYWYRQAAGRGLQLLFYSVGIGQISSEVPQNLSASRPQDRQFILSSKKLLLSDSGFYLCAWRGPGTGGEKLFFGSGTQLSVL.

The rearrangement links TRBV4-2 to TRBJ2-7; possible D gene TRBD2, 5 bases. Deletions cut 3 bases from V and 6 bases from J, with 21 bases between. Germline CDR1 reads LGHNA; CDR2 reads YNFKEQ. The CDR3 consists of 16 residues. The CDR3 loop is CASSQTGTAEWGEQYF. CDR3 nucleotide sequence: TGTGCCAGCAGCCAGACGGGAACCGCGGAATGGGGCGAGCAGTACTTC.

The chain uses TRBV5-1 and TRBJ2-3; 8 nucleotides align to TRBD2. Germline trimming cut 5 bases from V and 4 bases from J; bases unmatched to any gene: 6. The CDR3 length is 14 residues. CDR1 SGHRS and CDR2 YFSETQ come from the germline V gene. The CDR3, as DNA: TGCGCCAGCAGAGCTCGCGGGGGGTCAGATACGCAGTATTTT. The encoded protein is CASRARGGSDTQYF.